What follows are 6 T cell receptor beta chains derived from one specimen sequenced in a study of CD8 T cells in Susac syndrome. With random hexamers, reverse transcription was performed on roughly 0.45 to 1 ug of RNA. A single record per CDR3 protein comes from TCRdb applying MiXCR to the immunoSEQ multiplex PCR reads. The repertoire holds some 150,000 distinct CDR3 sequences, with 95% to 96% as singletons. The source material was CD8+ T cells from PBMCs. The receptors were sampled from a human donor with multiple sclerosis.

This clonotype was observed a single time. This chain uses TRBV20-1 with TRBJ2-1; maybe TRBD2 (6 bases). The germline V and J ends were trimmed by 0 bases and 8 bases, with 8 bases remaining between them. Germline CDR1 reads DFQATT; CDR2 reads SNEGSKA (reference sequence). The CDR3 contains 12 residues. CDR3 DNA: TGCAGTGCTAGAGATGGGGGGTATGAGCAGTTCTTC. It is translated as CSARDGGYEQFF.

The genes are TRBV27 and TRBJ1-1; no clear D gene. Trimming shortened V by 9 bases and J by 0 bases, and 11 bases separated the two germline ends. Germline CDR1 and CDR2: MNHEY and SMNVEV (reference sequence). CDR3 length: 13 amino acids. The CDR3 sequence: CASSKNMNTEAFF. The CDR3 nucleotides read TGTGCCAGTTCCAAGAACATGAACACTGAAGCTTTCTTT.

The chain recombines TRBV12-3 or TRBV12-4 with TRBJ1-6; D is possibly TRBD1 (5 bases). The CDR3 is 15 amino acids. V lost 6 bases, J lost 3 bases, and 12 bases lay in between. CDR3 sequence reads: CASRETADYNSPLHF. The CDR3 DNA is TGTGCCAGCAGGGAGACAGCAGACTATAATTCACCCCTCCACTTT.

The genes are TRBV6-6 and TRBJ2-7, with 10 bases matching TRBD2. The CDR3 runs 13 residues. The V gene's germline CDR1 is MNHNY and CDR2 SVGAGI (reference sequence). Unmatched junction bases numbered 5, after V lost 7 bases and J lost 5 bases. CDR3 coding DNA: TGTGCCAGCACCTTTAGCGGGGGGAACGAGCAGTACTTC. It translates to CASTFSGGNEQYF.

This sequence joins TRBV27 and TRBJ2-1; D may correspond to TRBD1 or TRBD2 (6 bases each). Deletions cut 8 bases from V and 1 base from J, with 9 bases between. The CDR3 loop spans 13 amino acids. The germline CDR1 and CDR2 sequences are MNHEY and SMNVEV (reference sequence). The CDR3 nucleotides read TGTGCCAGCGGGGGGCGTTCCTACAATGAGCAGTTCTTC. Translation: CASGGRSYNEQFF.

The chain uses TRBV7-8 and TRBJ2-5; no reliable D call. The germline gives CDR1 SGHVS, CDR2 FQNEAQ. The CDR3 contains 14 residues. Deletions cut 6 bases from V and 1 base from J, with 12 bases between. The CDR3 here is CASRVGRSQETQYF. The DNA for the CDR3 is TGTGCCAGCAGGGTGGGCAGATCCCAAGAGACCCAGTACTTC.